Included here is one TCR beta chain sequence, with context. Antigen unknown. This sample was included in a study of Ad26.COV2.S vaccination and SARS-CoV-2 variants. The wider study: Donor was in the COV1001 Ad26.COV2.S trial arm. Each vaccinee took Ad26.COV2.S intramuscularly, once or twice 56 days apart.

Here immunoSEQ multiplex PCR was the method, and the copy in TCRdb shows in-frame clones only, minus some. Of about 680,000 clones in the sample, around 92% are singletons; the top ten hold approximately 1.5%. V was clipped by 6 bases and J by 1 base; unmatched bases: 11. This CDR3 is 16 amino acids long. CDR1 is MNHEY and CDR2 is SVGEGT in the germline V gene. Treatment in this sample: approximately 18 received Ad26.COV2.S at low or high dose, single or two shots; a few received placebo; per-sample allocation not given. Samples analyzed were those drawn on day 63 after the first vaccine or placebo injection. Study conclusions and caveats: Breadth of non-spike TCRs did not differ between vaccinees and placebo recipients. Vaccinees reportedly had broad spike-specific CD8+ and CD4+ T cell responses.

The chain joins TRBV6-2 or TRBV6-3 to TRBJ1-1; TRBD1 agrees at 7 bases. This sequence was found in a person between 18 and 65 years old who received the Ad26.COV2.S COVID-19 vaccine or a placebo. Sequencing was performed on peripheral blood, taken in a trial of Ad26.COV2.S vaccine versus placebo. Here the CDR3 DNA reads TGTGCCAGCAGCCCTCCAGGGGGAGTTAAGAACACTGAAGCTTTCTTT. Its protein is CASSPPGGVKNTEAFF.